This section outlines one T cell receptor (beta chain) sequence together with its context. What antigen it recognizes has not been identified. Per-nucleotide qualities are absent, and no much larger clonotype sits a single base away. V and J lose 1 base and 2 bases, and a span of 5 bases separates them. The CDR3 starts with the cysteine, ends with the phenylalanine, and has 13 residues. Only CDR3 DNA is held: 39 bases, read in frame from base 1. The germline V gene encodes CDR1 SGHNT and CDR2 YENEEA. The data are from a study of OX40 agonist ivuxolimab in advanced cancers. Background on the whole study: Ivuxolimab was an agonistic, fully human IgG2 monoclonal antibody directed against OX40 (CD134), a costimulatory receptor. Intravenous ivuxolimab was administered to patients every 2 weeks at six dose levels: 0.01, 0.1, 0.3, 1.5, 3 and 10 mg/kg. Among the roughly 52 dose-escalation patients, approximately 20 had hepatocellular carcinoma, around 15 melanoma, 9 renal cell carcinoma and 9 head and neck cancer. The dose-escalation cohort was 82.7% male with a mean age of about 60 years, ranging from 23 to 79. Patients were allowed to have had prior anti-PD-1, anti-PD-L1 or anti-CTLA-4 therapy, and roughly 40% of the dose-escalation patients had previously received checkpoint inhibitors. Partial responses were achieved by three dose-escalation patients, of whom one had hepatocellular carcinoma and two had cutaneous melanoma. Peripheral TCRbeta sequencing aimed to test whether ivuxolimab altered TCR sequence diversity and caused clonal T-cell expansion. The paper reports the monotherapy dose-escalation portion (N of about 56 patients) of the phase I ivuxolimab trial.

Patients with a history of autoimmune disease or receiving systemic immunosuppression were excluded from the trial. In every dose cohort, peripheral blood was drawn for TCR sequencing at baseline, cycle 4 day 1, and cycle 7 day 1. The samples were drawn from a first-in-human, open-label, multicenter phase I dose-escalation trial of ivuxolimab. Adults with locally advanced or metastatic melanoma, renal cell carcinoma, hepatocellular carcinoma or head and neck squamous cell carcinoma were enrolled in the trial. Before TCR sequencing, CD4+ T cells and CD8+ T cells were sorted from peripheral blood as separate populations. To sequence the TCRbeta CDR3 region, genomic DNA was isolated from the sorted cells. TCRbeta CDR3 regions were sequenced using the immunoSEQ Assay. TCRdb mirrors the immuneACCESS table, restricted to in-frame sequences. Some clones are absent from its copies; in checked studies, under half trace to an unresolved V gene, and the reason for the others is unknown. Recorded for this sample are roughly 97,000 clones; over 85% of them occurred a single time. The ten largest make up roughly 0.77% of the sample.

General findings and caveats noted by the study authors: After ivuxolimab, more expanded clones were found on average in CD8+ T cells than in CD4+ T cells. The antigen specificity of the clonally expanded peripheral T cells was not determined. In partial responders in the 0.1-3.0 mg/kg groups, normalized peripheral clonal expansion was found to be among the lowest, especially among CD8+ T cells. At doses from 0.1 to 3.0 mg/kg, clonal expansion was seen in both CD4+ and CD8+ blood T cells between baseline and week 6. Low levels of normalized T-cell clonal expansion were also seen in some nonresponding patients.

The sample was CD4+ or CD8+ T cells sorted from blood, taken in a trial of the OX40 agonist ivuxolimab. The clonotype was recovered from an adult with an advanced solid tumor such as melanoma, head and neck, liver or kidney cancer. The chain uses TRBV11-3 and TRBJ2-5; D gene: possibly TRBD1, on 5 matching bases. The nucleotide sequence reads TGTGCCAGCAGCTTAGGACAGCAAGAGACCCAGTACTTC. Translated, it gives CASSLGQQETQYF.